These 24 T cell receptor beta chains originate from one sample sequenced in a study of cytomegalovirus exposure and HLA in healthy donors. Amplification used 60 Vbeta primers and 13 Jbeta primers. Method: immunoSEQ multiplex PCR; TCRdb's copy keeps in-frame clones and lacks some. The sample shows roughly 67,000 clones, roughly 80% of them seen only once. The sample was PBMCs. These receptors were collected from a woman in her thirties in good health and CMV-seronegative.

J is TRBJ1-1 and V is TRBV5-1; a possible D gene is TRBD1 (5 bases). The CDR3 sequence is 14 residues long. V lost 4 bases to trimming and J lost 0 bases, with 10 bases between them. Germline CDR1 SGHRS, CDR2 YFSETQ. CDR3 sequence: CASSAMTVNTEAFF. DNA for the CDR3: TGCGCCAGCAGCGCCATGACAGTGAACACTGAAGCTTTCTTT.

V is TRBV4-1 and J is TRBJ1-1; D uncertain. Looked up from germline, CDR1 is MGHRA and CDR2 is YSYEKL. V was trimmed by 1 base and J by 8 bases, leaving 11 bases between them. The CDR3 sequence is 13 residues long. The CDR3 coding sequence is TGCGCCAGCAGCCAAGTGCAAGTGCGGGAAGCTTTCTTT. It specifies CASSQVQVREAFF.

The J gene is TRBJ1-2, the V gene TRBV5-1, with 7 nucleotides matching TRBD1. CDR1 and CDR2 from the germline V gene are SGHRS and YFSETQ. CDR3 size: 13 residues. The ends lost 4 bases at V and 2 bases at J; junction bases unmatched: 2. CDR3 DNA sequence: TGCGCCAGCAGCGCGGGACAGAACTATGGCTACACCTTC. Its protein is CASSAGQNYGYTF.

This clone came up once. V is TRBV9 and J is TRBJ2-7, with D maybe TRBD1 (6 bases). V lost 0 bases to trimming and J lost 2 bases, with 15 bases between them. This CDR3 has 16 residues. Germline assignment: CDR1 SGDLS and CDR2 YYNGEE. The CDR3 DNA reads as TGTGCCAGCAGCGTAGAGGCACAGGGATTTCCCTACGAGCAGTACTTC. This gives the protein CASSVEAQGFPYEQYF.

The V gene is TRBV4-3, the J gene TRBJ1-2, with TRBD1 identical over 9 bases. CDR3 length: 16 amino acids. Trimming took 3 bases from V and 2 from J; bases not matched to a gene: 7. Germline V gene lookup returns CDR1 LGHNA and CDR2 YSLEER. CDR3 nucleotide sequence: TGCGCCAGCAGCCAGATTGGGACAGGGTTGAACTATGGCTACACCTTC. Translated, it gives CASSQIGTGLNYGYTF.

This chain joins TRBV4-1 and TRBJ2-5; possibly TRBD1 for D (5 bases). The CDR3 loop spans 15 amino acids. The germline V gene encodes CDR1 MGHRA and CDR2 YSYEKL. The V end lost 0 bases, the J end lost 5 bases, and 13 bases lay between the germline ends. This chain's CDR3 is CASSQEGIHRETQYF. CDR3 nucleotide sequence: TGCGCCAGCAGCCAAGAAGGGATTCACAGGGAGACCCAGTACTTC.

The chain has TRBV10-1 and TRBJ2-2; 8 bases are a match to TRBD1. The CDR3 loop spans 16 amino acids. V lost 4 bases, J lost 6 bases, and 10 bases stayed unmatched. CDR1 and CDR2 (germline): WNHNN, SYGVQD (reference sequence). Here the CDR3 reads CASSGKTGGHPGELFF. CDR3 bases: TGCGCCAGCAGTGGGAAAACAGGGGGTCACCCCGGGGAGCTGTTTTTT.

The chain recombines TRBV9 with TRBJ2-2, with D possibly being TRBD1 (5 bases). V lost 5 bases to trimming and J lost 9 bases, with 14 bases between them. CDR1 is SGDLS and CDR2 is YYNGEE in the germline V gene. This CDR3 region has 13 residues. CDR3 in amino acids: CASSGDRPRELFF. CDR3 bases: TGTGCCAGCAGTGGAGACAGACCCCGGGAGCTGTTTTTT.

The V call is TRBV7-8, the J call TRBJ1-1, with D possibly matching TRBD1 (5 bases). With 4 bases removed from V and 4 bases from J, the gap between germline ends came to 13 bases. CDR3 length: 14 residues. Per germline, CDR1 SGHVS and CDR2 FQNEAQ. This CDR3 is CASSSRTSPTEAFF. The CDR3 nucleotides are TGTGCCAGCAGCTCTAGGACATCCCCCACTGAAGCTTTCTTT.

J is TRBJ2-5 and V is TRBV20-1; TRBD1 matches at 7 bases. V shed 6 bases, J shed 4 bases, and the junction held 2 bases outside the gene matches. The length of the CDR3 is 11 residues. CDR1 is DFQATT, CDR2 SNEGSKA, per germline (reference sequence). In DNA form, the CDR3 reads TGCAGTGCAGGGGGCTCAGAGACCCAGTACTTC. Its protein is CSAGGSETQYF.

The CDR3 DNA reads TGTGCCAGCAGTGAATGGGAGGGAGGGCGGCCCCAGCATTTT. This codes for CASSEWEGGRPQHF. The chain joins TRBV2 to TRBJ1-5, with D hard to call. The CDR3 loop spans 14 amino acids. Per the germline V gene, CDR1 is SNHLY and CDR2 is FYNNEI. V dropped 2 bases and J dropped 9 bases, with 14 bases sitting between them.

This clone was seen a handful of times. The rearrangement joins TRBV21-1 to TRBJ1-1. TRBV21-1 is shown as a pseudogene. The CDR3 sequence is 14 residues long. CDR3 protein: CASSYKGENTEAFF. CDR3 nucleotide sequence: TGTGCCAGCAGCTATAAGGGAGAGAACACTGAAGCTTTCTTT.

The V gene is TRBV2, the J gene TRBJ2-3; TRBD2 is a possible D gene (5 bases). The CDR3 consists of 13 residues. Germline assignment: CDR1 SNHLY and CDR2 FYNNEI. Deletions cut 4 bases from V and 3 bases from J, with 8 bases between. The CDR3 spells CASSGTFTDTQYF. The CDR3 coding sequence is TGTGCCAGCAGTGGGACTTTTACAGATACGCAGTATTTT.

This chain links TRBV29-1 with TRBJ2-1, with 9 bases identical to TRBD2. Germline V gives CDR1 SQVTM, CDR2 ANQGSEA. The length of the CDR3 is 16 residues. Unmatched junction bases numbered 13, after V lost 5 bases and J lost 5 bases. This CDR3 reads CSVRRNLAGSNNEQFF. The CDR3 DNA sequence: TGCAGCGTTCGACGTAATCTAGCGGGGTCCAACAATGAGCAGTTCTTC.

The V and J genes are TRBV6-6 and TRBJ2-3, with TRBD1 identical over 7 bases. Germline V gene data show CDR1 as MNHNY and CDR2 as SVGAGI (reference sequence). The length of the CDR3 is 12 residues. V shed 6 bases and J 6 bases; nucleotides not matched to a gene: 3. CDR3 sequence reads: CASSQTGDTQYF. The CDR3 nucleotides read TGTGCCAGCAGCCAGACAGGGGATACGCAGTATTTT.

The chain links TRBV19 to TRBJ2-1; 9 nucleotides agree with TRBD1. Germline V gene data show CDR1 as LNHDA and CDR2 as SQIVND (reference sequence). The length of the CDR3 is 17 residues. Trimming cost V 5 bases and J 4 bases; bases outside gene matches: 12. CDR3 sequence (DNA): TGTGCCAGTAGTTTCGCGTACAGGGGGCGGTTTTACAATGAGCAGTTCTTC. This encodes CASSFAYRGRFYNEQFF.

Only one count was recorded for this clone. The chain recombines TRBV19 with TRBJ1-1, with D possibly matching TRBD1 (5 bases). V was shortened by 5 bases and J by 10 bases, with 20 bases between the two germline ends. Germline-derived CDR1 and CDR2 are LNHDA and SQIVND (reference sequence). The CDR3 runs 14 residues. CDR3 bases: TGTGCCAGTAGTGGGCGGCTCGGGACTGACCGAGCTTTCTTT. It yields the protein CASSGRLGTDRAFF.

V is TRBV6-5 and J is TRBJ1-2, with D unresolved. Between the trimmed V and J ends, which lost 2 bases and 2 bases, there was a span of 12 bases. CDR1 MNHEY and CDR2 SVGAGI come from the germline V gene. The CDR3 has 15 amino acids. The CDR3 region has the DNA TGTGCCAGCAGTTACGAGGTCGACGGAAACTATGGCTACACCTTC. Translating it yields CASSYEVDGNYGYTF.

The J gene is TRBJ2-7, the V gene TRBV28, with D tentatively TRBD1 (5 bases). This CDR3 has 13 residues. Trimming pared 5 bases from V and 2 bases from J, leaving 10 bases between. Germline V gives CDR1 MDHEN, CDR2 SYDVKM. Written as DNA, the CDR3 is TGTGCCAGCAGTACAGGACCGGCCTACGAGCAGTACTTC. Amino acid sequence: CASSTGPAYEQYF.

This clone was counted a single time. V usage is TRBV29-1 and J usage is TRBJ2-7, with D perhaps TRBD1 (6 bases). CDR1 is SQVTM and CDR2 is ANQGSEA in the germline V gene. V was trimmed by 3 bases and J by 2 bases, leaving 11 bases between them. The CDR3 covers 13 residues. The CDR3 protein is CSVDAGETYEQYF. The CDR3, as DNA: TGCAGCGTTGATGCAGGGGAGACCTACGAGCAGTACTTC.

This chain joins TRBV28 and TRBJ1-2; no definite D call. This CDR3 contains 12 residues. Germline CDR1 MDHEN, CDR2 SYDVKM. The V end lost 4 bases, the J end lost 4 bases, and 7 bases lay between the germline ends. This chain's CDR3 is CASSSPFYGYTF. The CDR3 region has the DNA TGTGCCAGCAGTTCCCCTTTCTATGGCTACACCTTC.

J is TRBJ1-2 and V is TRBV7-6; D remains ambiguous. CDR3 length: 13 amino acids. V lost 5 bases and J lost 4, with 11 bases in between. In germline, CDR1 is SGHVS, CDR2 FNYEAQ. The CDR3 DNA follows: TGTGCCAGCAGCCCCAGCAGGTTCTATGGCTACACCTTC. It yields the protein CASSPSRFYGYTF. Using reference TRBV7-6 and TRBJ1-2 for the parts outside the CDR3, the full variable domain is GAGVSQSPRYKVTKRGQDVALRCDPISGHVSLYWYRQALGQGPEFLTYFNYEAQQDKSGLPNDRFSAERPEGSISTLTIQRTEQRDSAMYRCASSPSRFYGYTFGSGTRLTVV.

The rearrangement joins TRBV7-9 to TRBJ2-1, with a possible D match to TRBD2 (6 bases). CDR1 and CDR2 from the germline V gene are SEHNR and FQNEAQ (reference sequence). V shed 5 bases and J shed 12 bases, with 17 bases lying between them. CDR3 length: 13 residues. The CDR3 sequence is CASSVRGSGMQFF. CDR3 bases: TGTGCCAGCAGCGTGCGGGGCTCGGGAATGCAGTTCTTC.

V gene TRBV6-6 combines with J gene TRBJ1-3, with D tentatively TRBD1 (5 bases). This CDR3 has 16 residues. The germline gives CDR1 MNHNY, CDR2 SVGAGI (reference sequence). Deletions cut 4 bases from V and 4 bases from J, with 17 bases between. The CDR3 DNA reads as TGTGCCAGCAGTTCCCACGTGGGGAGGGGCGGAAACACCATATATTTT. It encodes CASSSHVGRGGNTIYF.